This T cell receptor beta chain was documented in a study of shared clonotypes between healthy human individuals. General study findings and limits: Non-shared clonotypes had lower generation probabilities than clonotypes shared by all four sorted-subset donors. With several donors compared, 4% to 5% of naive CD4 clonotypes were shared.

The data were produced by immunoSEQ multiplex PCR, yet TCRdb's version contains in-frame clones alone and is incomplete. Among about 79,000 clones listed, about 65% were seen once. Germline assignment: CDR1 ENHRY and CDR2 SYGVKD. The trim removed 3 bases at V and 1 base at J, leaving 3 bases unmatched. The CDR3 is 15 amino acids. A word on this clone: Its antigen is still unknown.

The sequence was collected from a man aged 25-40 years in good health. Sequenced input: memory CD8+ T cells sorted from blood. Indicated subset: CD45RO+ cells pooled with CCR7-negative TemRA cells. The chain is built from TRBV10-3 and TRBJ1-2; the match to TRBD1 covers 9 bases. CDR3 protein: CAISDPTGGNYGYTF. CDR3 bases: TGTGCCATCAGTGACCCGACAGGGGGTAACTATGGCTACACCTTC.